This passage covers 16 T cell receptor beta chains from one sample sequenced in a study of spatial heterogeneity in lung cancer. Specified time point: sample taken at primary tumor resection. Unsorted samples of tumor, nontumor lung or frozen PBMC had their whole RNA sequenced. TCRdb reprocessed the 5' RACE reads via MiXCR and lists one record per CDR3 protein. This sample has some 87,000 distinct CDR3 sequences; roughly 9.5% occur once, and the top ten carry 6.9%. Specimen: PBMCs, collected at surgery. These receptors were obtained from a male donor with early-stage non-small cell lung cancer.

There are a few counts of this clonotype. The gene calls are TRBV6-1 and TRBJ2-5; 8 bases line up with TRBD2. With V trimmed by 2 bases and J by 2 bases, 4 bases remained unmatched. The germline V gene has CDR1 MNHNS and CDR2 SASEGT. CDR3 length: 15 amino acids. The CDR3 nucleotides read TGTGCCAGCAGTGAATCCGGGACTAGTCAAGAGACCCAGTACTTC. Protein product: CASSESGTSQETQYF.

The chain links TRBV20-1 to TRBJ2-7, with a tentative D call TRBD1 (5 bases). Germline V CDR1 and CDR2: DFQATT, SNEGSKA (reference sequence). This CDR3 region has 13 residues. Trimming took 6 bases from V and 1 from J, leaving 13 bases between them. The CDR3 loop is CSAPGADSYEQYF. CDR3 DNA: TGCAGTGCCCCTGGGGCTGATTCCTACGAGCAGTACTTC.

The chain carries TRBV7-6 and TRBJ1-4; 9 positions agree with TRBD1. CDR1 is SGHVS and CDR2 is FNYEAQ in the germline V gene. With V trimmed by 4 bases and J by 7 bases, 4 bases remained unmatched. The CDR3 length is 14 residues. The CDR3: CASSYGQGSEKLFF. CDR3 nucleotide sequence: TGTGCCAGCAGCTACGGACAGGGGAGTGAAAAACTGTTTTTT.

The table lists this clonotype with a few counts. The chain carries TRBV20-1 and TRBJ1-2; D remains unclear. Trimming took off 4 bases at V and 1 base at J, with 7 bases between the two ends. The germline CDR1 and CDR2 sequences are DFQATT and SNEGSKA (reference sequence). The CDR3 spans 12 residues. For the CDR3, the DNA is TGCAGTGCTATGGTCGATAACTATGGCTACACCTTC. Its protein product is CSAMVDNYGYTF.

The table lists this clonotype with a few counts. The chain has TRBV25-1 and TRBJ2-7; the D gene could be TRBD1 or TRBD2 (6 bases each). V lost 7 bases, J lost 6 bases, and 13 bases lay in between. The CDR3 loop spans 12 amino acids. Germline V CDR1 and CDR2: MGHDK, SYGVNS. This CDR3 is CASTFGGGEQYF. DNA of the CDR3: TGTGCCAGCACCTTTGGAGGGGGCGAGCAGTACTTC.

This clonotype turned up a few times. The CDR3 sequence: CAISPGQGNQPQHF. The CDR3 coding sequence is TGTGCCATCAGTCCCGGACAGGGGAATCAGCCCCAGCATTTT. The rearrangement uses TRBV10-3 and TRBJ1-5, with TRBD1 identical over 9 bases. Trimming cost V 5 bases and J 4 bases; bases outside gene matches: 3. CDR3 length equals 14 residues. CDR1 and CDR2 (germline): ENHRY, SYGVKD.

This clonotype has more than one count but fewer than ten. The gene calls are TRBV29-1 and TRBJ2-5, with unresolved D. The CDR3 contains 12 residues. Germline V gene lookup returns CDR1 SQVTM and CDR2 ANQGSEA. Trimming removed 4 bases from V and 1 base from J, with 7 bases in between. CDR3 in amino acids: CSVVRVQETQYF. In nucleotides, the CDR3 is TGCAGCGTTGTTCGGGTCCAAGAGACCCAGTACTTC.

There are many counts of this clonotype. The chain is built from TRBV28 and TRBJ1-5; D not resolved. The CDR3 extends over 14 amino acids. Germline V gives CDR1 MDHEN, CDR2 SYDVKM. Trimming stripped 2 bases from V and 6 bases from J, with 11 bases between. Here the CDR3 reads CASSLTLEGQPQHF. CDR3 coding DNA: TGTGCCAGCAGTTTAACCCTGGAGGGTCAGCCCCAGCATTTT.

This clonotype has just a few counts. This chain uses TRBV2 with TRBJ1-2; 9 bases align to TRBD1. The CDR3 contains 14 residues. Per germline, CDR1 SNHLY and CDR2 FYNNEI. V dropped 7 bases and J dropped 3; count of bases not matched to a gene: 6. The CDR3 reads CASKEQGADYGYTF. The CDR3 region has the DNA TGTGCCAGCAAGGAACAGGGGGCTGACTATGGCTACACCTTC.

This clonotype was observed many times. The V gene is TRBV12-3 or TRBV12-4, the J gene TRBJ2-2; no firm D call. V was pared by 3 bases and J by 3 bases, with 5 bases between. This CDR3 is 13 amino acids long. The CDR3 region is CASSLRHTGELFF. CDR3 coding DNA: TGTGCCAGCAGTTTGAGGCACACCGGGGAGCTGTTTTTT.

CDR3 amino acids: CASSFADRGSTDTQYF. As DNA, the CDR3 is TGTGCCAGCAGTTTCGCAGACAGGGGGAGCACAGATACGCAGTATTTT. V and J are TRBV12-3 or TRBV12-4 and TRBJ2-3; TRBD1 agrees at 9 bases. V dropped 3 bases and J dropped 0; count of bases not matched to a gene: 4. There are 16 residues in the CDR3.

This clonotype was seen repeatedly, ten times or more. The CDR3 reads CASSLVRQETQYF. The CDR3 nucleotides read TGTGCCAGCAGCTTGGTTCGGCAAGAGACCCAGTACTTC. V and J are TRBV5-4 and TRBJ2-5; no firm D call. Looked up from germline, CDR1 is SGHNT and CDR2 is YYREEE (reference sequence). Trimming took off 0 bases at V and 2 bases at J, with 5 bases between the two ends. The CDR3 covers 13 residues.

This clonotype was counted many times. The CDR3 sequence is CAIRGTAQETQYF. As DNA, the CDR3 is TGTGCCATCAGGGGGACAGCGCAAGAGACCCAGTACTTC. The rearrangement links TRBV10-3 to TRBJ2-5, with 7 bases that match TRBD1. Germline assignment: CDR1 ENHRY and CDR2 SYGVKD. CDR3 length equals 13 residues. The junction had 3 bases not matched to a gene; V was cut back by 6 bases and J by 2 bases.

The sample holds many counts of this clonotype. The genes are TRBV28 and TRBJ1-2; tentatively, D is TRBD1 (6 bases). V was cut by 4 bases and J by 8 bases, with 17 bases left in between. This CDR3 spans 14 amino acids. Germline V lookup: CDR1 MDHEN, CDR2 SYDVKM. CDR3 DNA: TGTGCCAGCAGTTACCAAGGACAGTCTGGGGGCTACACCTTC. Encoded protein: CASSYQGQSGGYTF.

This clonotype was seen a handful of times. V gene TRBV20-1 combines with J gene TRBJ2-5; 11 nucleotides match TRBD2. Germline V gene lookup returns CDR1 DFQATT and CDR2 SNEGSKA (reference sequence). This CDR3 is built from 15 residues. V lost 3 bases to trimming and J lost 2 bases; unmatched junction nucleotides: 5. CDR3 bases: TGCAGTGCTAGTATCGGGACTAGCGGACAAGAGACCCAGTACTTC. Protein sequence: CSASIGTSGQETQYF.

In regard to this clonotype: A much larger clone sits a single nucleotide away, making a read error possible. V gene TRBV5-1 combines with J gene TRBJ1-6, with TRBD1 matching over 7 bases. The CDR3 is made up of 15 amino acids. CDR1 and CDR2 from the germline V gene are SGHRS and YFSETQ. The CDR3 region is CASSRDSGGNPPLHF. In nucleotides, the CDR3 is TGCGCCAGCAGCCGGGACAGCGGGGGTAATCCACCCCTCCACTTT.